The 15 T cell receptor beta chains below were found in one sample sequenced in a study of blood T cell repertoires in COVID-19. TCRdb's copy holds only in-frame clones and misses some; the assay was immunoSEQ multiplex PCR. The data show some 180,000 clones, 89% seen once. Source material: peripheral blood. Receptors were obtained from a man aged 40-50 years with acute or convalescent COVID-19.

This chain uses TRBV25-1 with TRBJ2-5; possibly TRBD2 for D (7 bases). V was shortened by 4 bases and J by 2 bases, with 14 bases between the two germline ends. Germline CDR1 MGHDK, CDR2 SYGVNS. The CDR3 is 15 residues long. The CDR3 bases are TGTGCCAGCAGTGCCCGGGGGGCAGGACAAGAGACCCAGTACTTC. Translation gives CASSARGAGQETQYF.

In this sample, this clone turned up a few times. The J gene is TRBJ1-6, the V gene TRBV27, with a tentative D call TRBD1 (6 bases). The germline CDR1 and CDR2 sequences are MNHEY and SMNVEV (reference sequence). Deletions cut 1 base from V and 7 bases from J, with 11 bases between. The CDR3 is made up of 15 amino acids. In DNA, the CDR3 is TGTGCCAGCAGTTTATTGCAGGGGAAGAATTCACCCCTCCACTTT. Residues: CASSLLQGKNSPLHF.

The chain links TRBV11-2 to TRBJ2-7, with 9 bases fitting TRBD1. With 3 bases clipped from V and 3 bases from J, the junction kept 9 bases outside the gene matches. Germline CDR1 is SGHAT and CDR2 is FQNNGV. The CDR3 loop spans 16 amino acids. CDR3 nucleotides: TGTGCCAGCAGCTTTTCATCGACAGGGGGTTACTACGAGCAGTACTTC. Translation: CASSFSSTGGYYEQYF.

This clone has just one count. The chain links TRBV10-3 to TRBJ2-7; D gene unclear. V lost 4 bases and J lost 3, with 13 bases in between. Germline V gene lookup returns CDR1 ENHRY and CDR2 SYGVKD. There are 14 residues in the CDR3. Written as DNA, the CDR3 is TGTGCCATCAGTGGGGCTTCGACAAACTACGAGCAGTACTTC. This translates into CAISGASTNYEQYF.

This CDR3 is CASSPSTGELFF. In nucleotides, the CDR3 is TGTGCCAGCAGTCCCTCCACCGGGGAGCTGTTTTTT. V and J are TRBV12-3 or TRBV12-4 and TRBJ2-2, with D uncertain. The CDR3 is made up of 12 amino acids. The V end was cut by 5 bases, the J end by 4 bases, with 5 bases between.

The chain employs TRBV3-1 (or the pseudogene TRBV3-2) and TRBJ2-3, with TRBD2 matching over 9 bases. The J segment lost 5 bases and the V segment lost 4 bases, leaving 10 bases of the junction unmatched. Looked up from germline, CDR1 is LGHDT and CDR2 is YNNKEL (reference sequence). CDR3 length equals 16 residues. The CDR3 is CASSPLRAGGRDTQYF. The CDR3 DNA follows: TGTGCCAGCAGCCCTCTTCGGGCGGGGGGGCGAGATACGCAGTATTTT.

J is TRBJ2-5 and V is TRBV27; possible D gene TRBD2, 7 bases. This CDR3 has 11 amino acids. Looked up from germline, CDR1 is MNHEY and CDR2 is SMNVEV (reference sequence). The V end lost 6 bases, the J end lost 9 bases, and 11 bases lay between the germline ends. The CDR3 DNA is TGTGCCAGCAGGGGGGGGGCAGCCCAGTACTTC. Protein product: CASRGGAAQYF.

The CDR3: CAISDGGRNYGYTF. In nucleotides, the CDR3 is TGTGCCATCAGTGATGGGGGGAGGAACTATGGCTACACCTTC. The gene calls are TRBV10-3 and TRBJ1-2; perhaps TRBD1 as D (5 bases). This CDR3 has 14 residues. The germline V gene has CDR1 ENHRY and CDR2 SYGVKD. V was shortened by 3 bases and J by 2 bases, with 10 bases between the two germline ends.

V gene TRBV6-1 combines with J gene TRBJ2-2; 7 nucleotides align to TRBD2. The CDR3 totals 19 residues. Trimming cost V 2 bases and J 2 bases; bases outside gene matches: 14. From germline, CDR1 is MNHNS and CDR2 SASEGT. CDR3 sequence: CASSERSGRDYANTGELFF. The CDR3, as DNA: TGTGCCAGCAGTGAAAGGAGCGGCAGGGACTATGCTAACACCGGGGAGCTGTTTTTT.

This clone has only a few counts. The CDR3 DNA reads TGCGCCAGCCGAGACACTGAAGCTTTCTTT. It specifies CASRDTEAFF. V is TRBV10-2 and J is TRBJ1-1; D is unresolved. This CDR3 spans 10 amino acids. CDR1 and CDR2 from the germline V gene are WSHSY and SAAADI. V lost 8 bases to trimming and J lost 3 bases, with 4 bases between them.

V and J are TRBV7-2 and TRBJ2-3; TRBD2 agrees at 8 bases. The germline CDR1 and CDR2 sequences are SGHTA and FQGNSA. The CDR3 has 17 residues. V lost 3 bases to trimming and J lost 3 bases; unmatched junction nucleotides: 11. The CDR3 reads CASSLRRGGLGTDTQYF. The CDR3 DNA is TGTGCCAGCAGCTTGAGACGGGGGGGCCTAGGAACAGATACGCAGTATTTT. The variable domain in full, completed from reference TRBV7-2 and TRBJ2-3, reads GAGVSQSPSNKVTEKGKDVELRCDPISGHTALYWYRQSLGQGLEFLIYFQGNSAPDKSGLPSDRFSAERTGGSVSTLTIQRTQQEDSAVYLCASSLRRGGLGTDTQYFGPGTRLTVL.

This clone was recorded only once. The V and J genes are TRBV9 and TRBJ1-2, with 9 bases aligning to TRBD1. The CDR3 is made up of 16 amino acids. CDR1 and CDR2 from the germline V gene are SGDLS and YYNGEE. Trimming removed 0 bases from V and 1 base from J; junction bases left unmatched: 4. DNA for the CDR3: TGTGCCAGCAGCGTAGCCCAGGACAGGGGTAACTATGGCTACACCTTC. Its translation is CASSVAQDRGNYGYTF.

This chain connects TRBV2 to TRBJ2-5, with a possible D match to TRBD1 (6 bases). Trimming cost V 5 bases and J 5 bases, with 18 bases left between them. Per germline, CDR1 SNHLY and CDR2 FYNNEI. The CDR3 sequence is 15 residues long. CDR3 DNA: TGTGCCAGCAGTTACCCACAGGGTTCGGGCGAGACCCAGTACTTC. Translating it yields CASSYPQGSGETQYF.

The V gene is TRBV7-8, the J gene TRBJ1-1, with a possible D match to TRBD1 (6 bases). Trimming stripped 6 bases from V and 1 base from J, with 18 bases between. In germline, CDR1 is SGHVS, CDR2 FQNEAQ. The CDR3 has 16 amino acids. The CDR3 loop is CASRSISGATNTEAFF. Here the CDR3 DNA reads TGTGCCAGCAGATCTATTTCAGGGGCGACGAACACTGAAGCTTTCTTT.

J is TRBJ2-3 and V is TRBV2; maybe TRBD1 (5 bases). Trimming took 7 bases from V and 0 from J, leaving 11 bases between them. Germline values: CDR1 SNHLY, CDR2 FYNNEI. The CDR3 totals 14 residues. The CDR3 here is CASTKGPSTDTQYF. The CDR3 nucleotides read TGTGCCAGCACCAAGGGGCCTAGCACAGATACGCAGTATTTT.